Included here is one TCR beta chain sequence, with context. Antigen: not known. This record belongs to a study of radiation and T cells in renal cell carcinoma. The CDR3 has 14 amino acids. CDR1 SGHNT and CDR2 YYREEE come from the germline V gene (reference sequence). Trimming took 0 bases from V and 5 from J, leaving 11 bases between them. Assay: immunoSEQ multiplex PCR; the TCRdb copy retains only in-frame clones and omits some. Seen here are 60,000 to 75,000 clones, roughly 80% observed once, and the top ten hold roughly 7.5%. Time point specified: blood 4 weeks post-SBRT, at nephrectomy. Treatment: 15 Gy SBRT to primary tumor, nephrectomy 4 weeks later. Nephrectomy followed 15 Gy stereotactic body radiation by 4 weeks. After SBRT, blood was collected at 2 and 4 weeks, plus baseline. The tumor was a clear cell renal cell carcinoma. Study results and limitations: From baseline, blood top tumor clonotypes peaked at 2 weeks post-radiation.

The sample was blood, taken from a patient whose treatment included radiotherapy and nephrectomy. The gene calls are TRBV5-4 and TRBJ1-2, with D uncertain. This TCR came from a man between 60 and 70 years old with renal cell carcinoma. This CDR3 reads CASSLGPREYGYTF. In nucleotides, the CDR3 is TGTGCCAGCAGCTTGGGTCCGAGGGAATATGGCTACACCTTC.